This TCR beta chain was recovered during a study of glioma-infiltrating T cells. TCR alpha and beta CDR3 regions were amplified from RNA using iRepertoire nested multiplex PCR. TCRdb reprocessed the multiplex PCR reads via MiXCR and lists one record per CDR3 protein. The sample comprises some 180,000 distinct CDR3 sequences, more than 25% of which are singletons, and 20% to 25% rests with the top ten. Comment on this clonotype: What it binds is unknown.

Study-wide points: Only very few CDR3 sequences appeared in both tissue and blood.

Germline loops: CDR1 SGHRS, CDR2 YFSETQ. J gave up 3 bases and V 0 bases, and 8 bases lay outside the gene matches. The CDR3 is 16 residues long. The sequence was obtained from a human donor with low-grade glioma or glioblastoma, undergoing nonglioma brain surgery, or in good health (not recorded which). The chain recombines TRBV5-1 with TRBJ1-2, with 7 positions matching TRBD1. The source material was glioma tissue, nonneoplastic brain tissue, or PBMCs (not recorded which). The CDR3: CASSLAVNRGDYGYTF. The CDR3 bases are TGCGCCAGCAGCTTGGCCGTAAACAGGGGAGACTATGGCTACACCTTC.